These 15 T cell receptor beta chains were all obtained from the same sample, sequenced in a study of T cells after yellow fever vaccination. Each CDR3 protein gets one entry after TCRdb re-called the 5' RACE reads with MiXCR. The sample has more than 450,000 distinct CDR3 sequences, 20% to 25% seen once. The sample here was PBMCs, taken approximately 20 days after the first yellow fever vaccination. The receptor source for this set is a man aged 18 to 29 who received the YFV17D yellow fever vaccine.

The chain couples TRBV30 to TRBJ2-5; tentative D call: TRBD2 (5 bases). Germline assignment: CDR1 GTSNPN and CDR2 SVGIG (reference sequence). Trimming stripped 1 base from V and 6 bases from J, with 15 bases between. The CDR3 is 14 residues long. The CDR3 loop is CAWSDGVTLKTQYF. Written as DNA, the CDR3 is TGTGCCTGGAGTGACGGGGTAACCTTGAAGACCCAGTACTTC. Variable domain in full (rest from reference TRBV30 and TRBJ2-5): SQTIHQWPATLVQPVGSPLSLECTVEGTSNPNLYWYRQAAGRGLQLLFYSVGIGQISSEVPQNLSASRPQDRQFILSSKKLLLSDSGFYLCAWSDGVTLKTQYFGPGTRLLVL.

The rearrangement joins TRBV4-3 to TRBJ1-2; no reliable D call. V was pared by 0 bases and J by 4 bases, with 12 bases between. The germline CDR1 and CDR2 sequences are LGHNA and YSLEER. The CDR3 has 15 residues. The CDR3 DNA reads TGCGCCAGCAGCCAAGACCGGAGGTTTTCCTATGGCTACACCTTC. Protein sequence: CASSQDRRFSYGYTF.

This clonotype was recorded at least ten times. The chain links TRBV6-1 to TRBJ1-1; maybe TRBD1 (5 bases). The CDR3 is made up of 14 amino acids. Germline CDR1 is MNHNS and CDR2 is SASEGT. V lost 6 bases to trimming and J lost 4 bases, with 15 bases between them. CDR3 in amino acids: CASSPSIGGTEAFF. The DNA for the CDR3 is TGTGCCAGCAGCCCCTCGATCGGGGGCACTGAAGCTTTCTTT.

Worth noting for this clonotype: The CDR3 does not end in the conserved phenylalanine or tryptophan, so this is likely a read error. The gene calls are TRBV6-2 or TRBV6-3 and TRBJ2-7; no clear D gene. The CDR3 is 11 amino acids. Germline V gene data show CDR1 as MNHEY and CDR2 as SVGEGT. Trimming shortened V by 5 bases and J by 5 bases, and 7 bases separated the two germline ends. The CDR3 here is CASSPGHEQYG. The CDR3 DNA reads as TGTGCCAGCAGTCCGGGTCACGAGCAGTACGGC.

The genes are TRBV5-4 and TRBJ2-7, with D maybe TRBD1 (6 bases). The CDR3 has 15 residues. V was pared by 4 bases and J by 4 bases, with 18 bases between. Looked up from germline, CDR1 is SGHNT and CDR2 is YYREEE (reference sequence). CDR3 DNA sequence: TGTGCCAGCAGCAGGGACCGGGACAATCGGTACGAGCAGTACTTC. Residues: CASSRDRDNRYEQYF.

The chain joins TRBV27 to TRBJ1-5, with 8 bases lining up with TRBD1. V gave up 3 bases and J gave up 6 bases; unmatched junction bases: 13. The CDR3 extends over 17 amino acids. Germline V gene data show CDR1 as MNHEY and CDR2 as SMNVEV (reference sequence). The DNA of the CDR3 is TGTGCCAGCAGTTTTGCAGGGGGCGGCTACCCGGGTCAGCCCCAGCATTTT. Protein product: CASSFAGGGYPGQPQHF.

This clonotype was seen more than once but under ten times. This chain uses TRBV20-1 with TRBJ2-5, with D unclear. V lost 0 bases and J lost 2, with 16 bases in between. The CDR3 totals 16 residues. Germline values: CDR1 DFQATT, CDR2 SNEGSKA (reference sequence). The CDR3 nucleotides are TGCAGTGCTAGAGATCTGCCCGGCAGGTTTCAAGAGACCCAGTACTTC. Translating gives CSARDLPGRFQETQYF.

The CDR3 nucleotides are TGCAGCGTTGAAGGACCCTTTGGGTTATACGAGCAGTACGTC. Translated, it gives CSVEGPFGLYEQYV. This chain uses TRBV29-1 with TRBJ2-7; D gene uncertain. In germline, CDR1 is SQVTM, CDR2 ANQGSEA. The CDR3 is 14 residues long. The V end lost 1 base, the J end lost 4 bases, and 14 bases lay between the germline ends.

This clonotype has just a few counts. V is TRBV10-3 and J is TRBJ2-1; no clear D. Trimming took off 6 bases at V and 3 bases at J, with 9 bases between the two ends. CDR1 ENHRY and CDR2 SYGVKD come from the germline V gene. The CDR3 contains 13 residues. Here the CDR3 reads CAISEDNYNEQFF. CDR3 bases: TGTGCCATCAGCGAGGATAACTACAATGAGCAGTTCTTC.

The chain has TRBV10-3 and TRBJ2-5; D not resolved. The germline V and J ends were trimmed by 2 bases and 5 bases, with 18 bases remaining between them. This CDR3 contains 16 residues. Looked up from germline, CDR1 is ENHRY and CDR2 is SYGVKD. The CDR3 region is CAISETDFSLGETQYF. As DNA, the CDR3 is TGTGCCATCAGTGAGACAGACTTTTCCTTAGGGGAGACCCAGTACTTC.

This clonotype showed up many times. V and J are TRBV11-2 and TRBJ1-2, with 8 bases lining up with TRBD1. Losses at the gene ends were 5 bases for V and 7 bases for J; bases not matched to a gene: 6. The CDR3 is made up of 13 amino acids. Germline lookup yields CDR1 SGHAT and CDR2 FQNNGV. CDR3 protein: CASSTTGAVGYTF. DNA of the CDR3: TGTGCCAGCAGCACGACAGGGGCGGTTGGCTACACCTTC.

Only a few counts were recorded for this clonotype. The rearrangement joins TRBV18 to TRBJ2-2; no clear D gene. Germline V gives CDR1 KGHSH, CDR2 LQKENI. V lost 6 bases to trimming and J lost 0 bases, with 5 bases between them. The CDR3 has 13 residues. CDR3 sequence reads: CASSISNTGELFF. CDR3 nucleotide sequence: TGTGCCAGCTCTATATCGAACACCGGGGAGCTGTTTTTT.

The sample holds one count of this clonotype. The chain couples TRBV4-2 to TRBJ2-6; the D gene is possibly TRBD2 (5 bases). Trimming took 0 bases from V and 4 from J, leaving 10 bases between them. Germline CDR1 is LGHNA and CDR2 is YNFKEQ. This CDR3 has 16 amino acids. CDR3 loop: CASSQDRGSGANVLTF. CDR3 nucleotide sequence: TGTGCCAGCAGCCAAGATCGCGGGTCCGGGGCCAACGTCCTGACTTTC.

The gene calls are TRBV11-2 and TRBJ2-3; the D is unclear. The CDR3 is 15 amino acids. In germline, CDR1 is SGHAT, CDR2 FQNNGV. V shed 4 bases and J shed 3 bases, with 14 bases lying between them. CDR3 residues: CASSYPGGVTDTQYF. The CDR3 bases are TGTGCCAGCAGCTACCCGGGTGGGGTTACAGATACGCAGTATTTT.

In this sample, this clonotype turned up a few times. The chain links TRBV18 to TRBJ1-3; perhaps TRBD1 as D (5 bases). Germline CDR1 KGHSH, CDR2 LQKENI. This CDR3 has 12 amino acids. The CDR3: CAGGFSGNTIYF. The CDR3 nucleotides read TGTGCTGGGGGATTCTCTGGAAACACCATATATTTT.